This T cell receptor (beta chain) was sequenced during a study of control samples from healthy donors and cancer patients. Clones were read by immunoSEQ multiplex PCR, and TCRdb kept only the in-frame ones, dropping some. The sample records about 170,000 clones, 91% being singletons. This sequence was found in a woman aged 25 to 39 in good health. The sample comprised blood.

CDR3 loop: CASSPGEGNEKLFF. CDR3 DNA: TGTGCCAGCTCACCAGGGGAGGGAAATGAAAAACTGTTTTTT. This chain links TRBV18 with TRBJ1-4; D call uncertain. Trimming cost V 2 bases and J 5 bases, with 9 bases left between them. The CDR3 has 14 residues. Per germline, CDR1 KGHSH and CDR2 LQKENI.